This T cell receptor (beta chain) was recorded in a study of T cells in Graves' hyperthyroidism and ophthalmopathy. Regarding the study as a whole: Stable hyperthyroidism and ophthalmopathy were separated using 13 V-J signatures.

Germline loops: CDR1 MNHEY, CDR2 SVGAGI. This CDR3 has 19 residues. With V trimmed by 3 bases and J by 0 bases, 14 bases remained unmatched. This clonotype was found a few times. Its specificity is not known. The source of the PBMCs was less than 12 ml of fresh peripheral blood. RNA transcripts provided the source from which TCR beta CDR3 regions were amplified. First-round RT-PCR with HTBI primers amplified the TCR CDR3 region. TCRdb reprocessed the multiplex PCR reads via MiXCR and lists one record per CDR3 protein. The repertoire holds about 770,000 distinct CDR3 sequences, 18% seen once, with 16% in the top ten.

The source of this sequence is a woman in her 50s with Graves' hyperthyroidism that later progressed to Graves' ophthalmopathy. J is TRBJ2-4 and V is TRBV6-5, with 7 bases aligning to TRBD1. The source material was blood. CDR3: CASSYPTSGQTIAKNIQYF. CDR3 nucleotide sequence: TGTGCCAGCAGTTATCCCACTTCGGGACAGACAATAGCCAAAAACATTCAGTACTTC.